This T cell receptor beta chain was sequenced for a study of metastatic and nonmetastatic thyroid tumors (dated by TCRdb to the early 2020s). Regarding the research as a whole: The researchers compared repertoires between peripheral blood samples and tumor or nodule tissue samples from patients with malignant or benign thyroid disease. The study at large found these results: In both blood and tumor samples, malignant tumors were reported to have significantly higher TCR beta diversity than benign nodules.

The CDR3 length is 12 residues, termini included. This entry keeps only the CDR3 DNA: 36 bases, framed from base 1. Library method: PCR. Reads for this sample came from an Illumina HiSeq 4000. The TCR beta-chain CDR3 region of each patient was profiled by high-throughput sequencing. The original methods were these. A classifier to discriminate distant-metastatic papillary thyroid cancer patients was built from CDR3 differences across clinicopathological groups. Repertoire diversity was assessed with the Shannon index, and tumor-blood repertoire similarity with the Morisita-Horn index. Clones were called with MiXCR by TCRdb after fastp trimmed the public reads at Q25, and only in-frame beta chains were retained. The V and J calls were determined by TCRdb, not by the authors. The sample table records roughly 33,000 clones; 15% to 20% of these occur just once. Clones ranked in the top ten supply roughly 12% of the sample.

Note on this clone: Its antigen specificity is not known. No conserved phenylalanine or tryptophan ends this CDR3, so it is likely a read error.

No patient had received any treatment before thyroid surgery. The study retrospectively analysed patient clinical samples collected from about 2012 to 2019 using T-cell receptor beta sequencing. The rearrangement combines TRBV12-3 or TRBV12-4 with TRBJ2-3; a confident D gene designation cannot be given. The sequence was collected from a male donor with papillary thyroid cancer or a benign thyroid nodule (not recorded which). Some clones in this sample may be carry-over from other donors' samples. Sequencing input: blood. Read as DNA, the sequence is TGTGCCCGCAGTTTGGGAACAGATACGCAGTATTGT. Translated, this gives CARSLGTDTQYC.